This T cell receptor beta chain emerged from a study of shared clonotypes between healthy human individuals. Background on the study: Researchers assigned three CD4 naive, three CD4 memory, two CD8 naive and one CD8 memory plate to each donor.

This CDR3 region has 18 residues. The germline gives CDR1 MGHRA, CDR2 YSYEKL. The germline V and J ends were trimmed by 0 bases and 1 base, with 16 bases remaining between them. Whole-study findings and limits: It was observed that approximately 5% of naive CD4 clonotypes were shared across several donors.

Worth noting for this clone: Its antigen is undetermined.

Original methodology: Owing to the provision of junction-only sequences devoid of quality scores by immunoSEQ, filtering differed. Repertoires were generated with immunoSEQ multiplex PCR, while TCRdb's copy carries only in-frame clones and drops some. V and J calls and clone size are copied from that table; D and trimming were computed from the DNA. The sample has nearly 600,000 clones; roughly 96% are singletons. Only CD45RO-negative cells positively selected for CCR7 counted as naive CD8 cells, so terminally differentiated effector memory CD45RA+ cells were excluded. There were only Caucasian adults among the donors, and all lived in Nashville, Tennessee.

This clonotype was sampled from a woman aged 25-40 years in good health. Material for sequencing was naive CD8+ T cells sorted from blood. This sequence joins TRBV4-1 and TRBJ2-4; no definite D call. Here the CDR3 reads CASSQEGGLFTAKNIQYF. The CDR3 DNA follows: TGCGCCAGCAGCCAAGAGGGTGGGCTATTTACGGCCAAAAACATTCAGTACTTC.